This TCR beta chain was captured in a study of cytomegalovirus exposure and HLA in healthy donors. Only a few counts were recorded for this clone. The antigen remains unidentified. Notes on the study in general: The likely origin of a cluster of highly shared sequence variants was a sequencing artifact.

Trimming at V came to 0 bases and at J to 8 bases, leaving 7 bases not matched to a gene. This CDR3 has 16 amino acids. Per germline, CDR1 ENHRY and CDR2 SYGVKD. 13 Jbeta primers and 60 Vbeta primers were used for the PCR. Data came from immunoSEQ multiplex PCR; TCRdb stores just in-frame clones and leaves some out. The sample records 160,000 or so clones, roughly 80% being singletons. The rearrangement joins TRBV10-3 to TRBJ2-1; 10 nucleotides agree with TRBD2. The source material was PBMCs. This TCR was sampled from a male donor in good health and CMV-seropositive. In nucleotides, the CDR3 is TGTGCCATCAGTGAGTCGACGGGACTAGCGAGTCATGAGCAGTTCTTC. Translation: CAISESTGLASHEQFF.